This TCR beta chain was recovered during a study of beta chain features in type 1 diabetes. Study in general: Patients shared similar age, gender and cell yields with healthy donors.

Comment on this clone: Its target is not known.

General study results and limits: In type 1 diabetes patients, VDJ junctions had fewer insertions; deletions at these junctions were more frequent.

Looked up from germline, CDR1 is LNHDA and CDR2 is SQIVND (reference sequence). This CDR3 is 13 amino acids long. V lost 8 bases to trimming and J lost 4 bases; unmatched junction nucleotides: 5. The authors reverse transcribed all of the isolated RNA, so sequencing captured expressed TCRB transcripts. Across stem cell-like memory T cell samples, reads averaged about 1 million. Generated by immunoSEQ multiplex PCR, the TCRdb table keeps only in-frame clones and is missing some. The sample lists tens of thousands of clones, approximately 32% occurring once. This clonotype originated in a woman between 18 and 29 years old in good health. The V call is TRBV19, the J call TRBJ2-3; 8 nucleotides line up with TRBD2. Sequencing input: stem cell memory CD4+ T cells from blood. The CDR3 loop is CASRGGTADTQYF. CDR3 DNA sequence: TGTGCCAGTCGGGGGGGGACGGCAGATACGCAGTATTTT.